This T cell receptor (beta chain) was profiled in a study of T cell clonotyping in hematopoietic cell transplantation. Samples: about 28 days before transplant, then days 30, 100 and 180 after. Clones were sequenced by immunoSEQ multiplex PCR, and TCRdb holds only the in-frame ones, with some missing. The table includes about 5,400 clones, 78% detected once. The CDR3 sequence is 16 residues long. The germline V and J ends were trimmed by 0 bases and 0 bases, with 9 bases remaining between them. CDR1 is MGHRA, CDR2 YSYEKL, per germline. As for this clone: Its antigen is currently unknown.

Whole-study findings and limits: Recipient TCR diversity dropped after transplant; expanded clonotypes rose from day 30 to 180.

V is TRBV4-1 and J is TRBJ1-3, with D maybe TRBD1 (5 bases). The sequencing here drew on peripheral blood mononuclear cells, taken 30 days after allogeneic stem cell transplant. This TCR was sampled from a male patient over 55 who had an allogeneic stem cell transplant from an unrelated donor, so the T cells may come from the graft donor. Some clones in this sample may be carry-over from other donors' samples. For the CDR3, the DNA is TGCGCCAGCAGCCAAGAACTCAGGGTCTCTGGAAACACCATATATTTT. Protein sequence: CASSQELRVSGNTIYF.